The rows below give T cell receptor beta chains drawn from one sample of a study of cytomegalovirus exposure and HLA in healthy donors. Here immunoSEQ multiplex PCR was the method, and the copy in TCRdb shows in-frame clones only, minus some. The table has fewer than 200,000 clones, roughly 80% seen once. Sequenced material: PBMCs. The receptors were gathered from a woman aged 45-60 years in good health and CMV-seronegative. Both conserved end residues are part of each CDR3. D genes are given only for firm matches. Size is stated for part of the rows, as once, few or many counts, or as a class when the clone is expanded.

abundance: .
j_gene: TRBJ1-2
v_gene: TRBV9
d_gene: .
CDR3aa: CASSSHRTAYGHDLNLYGYTF
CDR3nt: TGTGCCAGCAGTTCCCATCGTACTGCGTACGGACACGATCTCAATCTGTATGGCTACACCTTC

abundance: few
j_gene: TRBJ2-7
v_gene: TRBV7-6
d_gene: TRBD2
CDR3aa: CASSSFRGTSGKPYEQYF
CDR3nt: TGTGCCAGCAGCTCGTTCCGGGGGACTAGCGGGAAACCCTACGAGCAGTACTTC

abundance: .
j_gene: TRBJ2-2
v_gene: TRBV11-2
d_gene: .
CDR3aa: CASSPGRRASSAGELFF
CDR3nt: TGTGCCAGCAGCCCCGGTCGGAGGGCTTCGTCCGCCGGGGAGCTGTTTTTT

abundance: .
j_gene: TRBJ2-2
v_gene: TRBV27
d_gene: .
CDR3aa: CASSSRNWRDFGGELFF
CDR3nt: TGTGCCAGCAGTTCCCGAAACTGGAGGGACTTCGGCGGGGAGCTGTTTTTT

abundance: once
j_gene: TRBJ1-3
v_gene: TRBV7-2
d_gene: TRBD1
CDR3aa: CASSLETGAPGNTIYF
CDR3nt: TGTGCCAGCAGCTTAGAGACAGGGGCCCCTGGAAACACCATATATTTT

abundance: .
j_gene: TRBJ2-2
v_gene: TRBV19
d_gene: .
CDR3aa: CASGIVEEGNGELFF
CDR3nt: TGTGCCAGTGGTATAGTTGAGGAGGGGAACGGGGAGCTGTTTTTT

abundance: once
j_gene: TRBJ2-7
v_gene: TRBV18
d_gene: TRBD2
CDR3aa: CASSPGGVYEQYF
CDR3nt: TGTGCCAGCTCACCGGGGGGGGTCTACGAGCAGTACTTC

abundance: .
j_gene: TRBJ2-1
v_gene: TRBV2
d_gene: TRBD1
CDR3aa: CASTYGDRGKYEQFF
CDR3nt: TGTGCCAGCACCTACGGGGACAGGGGAAAGTATGAGCAGTTCTTC

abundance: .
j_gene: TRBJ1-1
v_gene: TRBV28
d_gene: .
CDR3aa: CASSSGVNTEAFF
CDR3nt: TGTGCCAGCAGTTCGGGGGTGAACACTGAAGCTTTCTTT

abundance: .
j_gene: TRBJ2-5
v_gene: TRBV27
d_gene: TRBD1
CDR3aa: CASSHRQGVQQETQYF
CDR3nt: TGTGCCAGCAGCCACAGACAGGGGGTTCAGCAAGAGACCCAGTACTTC

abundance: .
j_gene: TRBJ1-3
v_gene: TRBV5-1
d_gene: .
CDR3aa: CASSLAGYGNTIYF
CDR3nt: TGCGCCAGCAGCTTGGCGGGTTACGGAAACACCATATATTTT

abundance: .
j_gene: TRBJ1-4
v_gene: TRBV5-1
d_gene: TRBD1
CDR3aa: CASSLWDRAVAANEKLFF
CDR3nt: TGCGCCAGCAGCTTGTGGGACAGGGCCGTGGCAGCTAATGAAAAACTGTTTTTT

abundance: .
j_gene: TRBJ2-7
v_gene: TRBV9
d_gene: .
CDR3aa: CASSVVPGMGEQYF
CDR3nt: TGTGCCAGCAGCGTAGTCCCGGGGATGGGCGAGCAGTACTTC

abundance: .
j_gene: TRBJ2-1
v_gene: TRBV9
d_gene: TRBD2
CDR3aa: CASSVSGGSVYNEQFF
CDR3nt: TGTGCCAGCAGCGTATCTGGCGGGAGTGTCTACAATGAGCAGTTCTTC

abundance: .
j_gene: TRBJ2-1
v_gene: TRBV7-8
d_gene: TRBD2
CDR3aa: CASKRGGFSYNEQFF
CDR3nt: TGTGCCAGCAAACGGGGGGGCTTCTCCTACAATGAGCAGTTCTTC

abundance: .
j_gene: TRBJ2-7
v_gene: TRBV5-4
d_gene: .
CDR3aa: CASSFSGFEQYF
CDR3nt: TGTGCCAGCAGCTTTTCAGGGTTTGAGCAGTACTTC

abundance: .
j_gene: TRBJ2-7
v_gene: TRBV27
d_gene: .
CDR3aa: CASSSWEVGEQYF
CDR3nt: TGTGCCAGCAGCTCCTGGGAGGTTGGCGAGCAGTACTTC

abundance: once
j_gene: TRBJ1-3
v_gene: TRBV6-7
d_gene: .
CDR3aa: CASSPTPPGDSGNTIYF
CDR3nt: TGTGCCAGCAGCCCTACCCCACCAGGGGACTCTGGAAACACCATATATTTT

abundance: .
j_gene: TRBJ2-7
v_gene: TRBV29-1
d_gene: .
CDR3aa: CSVGGVASTYEQYF
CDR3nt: TGCAGCGTTGGGGGAGTTGCTTCAACCTACGAGCAGTACTTC

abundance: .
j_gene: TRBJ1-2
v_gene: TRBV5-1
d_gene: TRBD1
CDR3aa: CASSLVLGRGPVRDGYTF
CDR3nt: TGCGCCAGCAGCTTGGTTCTGGGCAGGGGGCCAGTTCGGGATGGCTACACCTTC

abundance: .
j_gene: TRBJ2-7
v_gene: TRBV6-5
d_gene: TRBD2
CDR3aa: CASSGVGRGYYEQYF
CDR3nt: TGTGCCAGCAGCGGGGTCGGGAGGGGCTATTACGAGCAGTACTTC

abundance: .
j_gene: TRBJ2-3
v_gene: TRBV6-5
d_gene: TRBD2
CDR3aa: CASSYLRESSTDTQYF
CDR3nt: TGTGCCAGCAGTTACCTGCGGGAGTCGAGCACAGATACGCAGTATTTT

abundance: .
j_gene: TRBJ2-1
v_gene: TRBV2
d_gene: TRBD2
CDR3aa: CASSGLAGDGNEQFF
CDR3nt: TGTGCCAGCAGCGGTCTAGCGGGAGATGGAAATGAGCAGTTCTTC

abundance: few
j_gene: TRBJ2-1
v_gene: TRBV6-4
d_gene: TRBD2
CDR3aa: CASSPFASGSNEQFF
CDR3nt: TGTGCCAGCAGTCCCTTCGCTAGCGGGTCCAATGAGCAGTTCTTC

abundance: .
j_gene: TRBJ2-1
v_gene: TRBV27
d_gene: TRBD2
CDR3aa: CASSLAGGSEQFF
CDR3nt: TGTGCCAGCAGTTTAGCGGGGGGCAGTGAGCAGTTCTTC

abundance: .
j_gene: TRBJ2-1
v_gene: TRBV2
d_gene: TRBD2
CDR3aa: CASSKLLAGGPVEQFF
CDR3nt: TGTGCCAGCAGCAAATTACTAGCGGGAGGGCCGGTTGAGCAGTTCTTC

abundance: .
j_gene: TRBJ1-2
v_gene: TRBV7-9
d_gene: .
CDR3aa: CASSANSRRDGYTF
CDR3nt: TGTGCCAGCAGCGCCAATTCCCGACGGGATGGCTACACCTTC

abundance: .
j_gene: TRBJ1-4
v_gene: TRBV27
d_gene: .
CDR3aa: CASRPWTENEKLFF
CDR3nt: TGTGCCAGCAGACCATGGACAGAGAATGAAAAACTGTTTTTT

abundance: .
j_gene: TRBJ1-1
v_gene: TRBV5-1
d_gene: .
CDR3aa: CASRSEAEAFF
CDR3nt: TGCGCCAGCAGATCGGAGGCTGAAGCTTTCTTT

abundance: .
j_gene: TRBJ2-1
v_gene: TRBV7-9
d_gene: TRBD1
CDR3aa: CASSLRGQGHRNEQFF
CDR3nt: TGTGCCAGCAGCTTACGTGGACAGGGCCACCGCAATGAGCAGTTCTTC

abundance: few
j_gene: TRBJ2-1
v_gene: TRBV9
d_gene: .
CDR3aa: CASSVAEVISEQFF
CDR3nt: TGTGCCAGCAGCGTAGCAGAGGTGATAAGCGAGCAGTTCTTC

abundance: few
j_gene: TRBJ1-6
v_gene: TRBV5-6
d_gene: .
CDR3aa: CASSSAFGALYNSPLHF
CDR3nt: TGTGCCAGCAGCTCGGCATTCGGAGCTCTTTATAATTCACCCCTCCACTTT

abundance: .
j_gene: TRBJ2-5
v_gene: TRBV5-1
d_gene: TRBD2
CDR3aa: CASSGRGETQYF
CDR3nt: TGCGCCAGCAGCGGGAGGGGAGAGACCCAGTACTTC

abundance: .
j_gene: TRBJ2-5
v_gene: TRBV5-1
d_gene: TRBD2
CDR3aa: CASSLIGRGETQYF
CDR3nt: TGCGCCAGCAGCTTGATCGGGAGGGGGGAGACCCAGTACTTC

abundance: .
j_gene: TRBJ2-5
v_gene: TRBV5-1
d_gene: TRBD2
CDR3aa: CASSWGLAGGEQETQYF
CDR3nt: TGCGCCAGCAGCTGGGGACTAGCGGGAGGGGAGCAAGAGACCCAGTACTTC

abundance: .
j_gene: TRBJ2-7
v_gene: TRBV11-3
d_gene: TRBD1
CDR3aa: CASSAWTGGEQYF
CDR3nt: TGTGCCAGCAGCGCCTGGACAGGGGGCGAGCAGTACTTC

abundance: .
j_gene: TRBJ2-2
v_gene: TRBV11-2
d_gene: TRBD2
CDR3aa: CASSPRWEGFGELFF
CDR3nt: TGTGCCAGCAGCCCTCGGTGGGAGGGATTCGGGGAGCTGTTTTTT

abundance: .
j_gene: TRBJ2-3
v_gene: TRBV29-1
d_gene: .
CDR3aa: CSAPRGIADTQYF
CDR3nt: TGCAGCGCCCCCCGGGGGATAGCAGATACGCAGTATTTT

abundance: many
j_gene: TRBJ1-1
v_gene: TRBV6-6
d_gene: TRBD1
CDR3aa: CASSQGAGWDFF
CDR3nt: TGTGCCAGCAGTCAGGGGGCAGGGTGGGATTTCTTT

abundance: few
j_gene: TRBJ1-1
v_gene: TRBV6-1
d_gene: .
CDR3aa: CASNGVATEAFF
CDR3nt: TGTGCCAGCAACGGGGTCGCCACTGAAGCTTTCTTT

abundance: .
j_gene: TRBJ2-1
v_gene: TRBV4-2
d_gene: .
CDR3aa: CASSGDRSSYNEQFF
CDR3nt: TGTGCCAGCAGCGGAGACAGGAGCTCCTACAATGAGCAGTTCTTC

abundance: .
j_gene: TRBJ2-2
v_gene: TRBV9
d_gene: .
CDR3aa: CASKRAGTGELFF
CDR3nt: TGTGCCAGCAAGAGGGCCGGGACCGGGGAGCTGTTTTTT

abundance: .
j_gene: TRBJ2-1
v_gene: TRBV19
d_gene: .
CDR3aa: CASRSPTKGGRLSEQFF
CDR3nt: TGTGCCAGTAGATCCCCAACTAAGGGGGGGCGTTTAAGTGAGCAGTTCTTC

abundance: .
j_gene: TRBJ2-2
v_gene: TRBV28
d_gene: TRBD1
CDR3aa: CASMGQSSNTGELFF
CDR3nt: TGTGCCAGCATGGGACAGAGCTCGAACACCGGGGAGCTGTTTTTT

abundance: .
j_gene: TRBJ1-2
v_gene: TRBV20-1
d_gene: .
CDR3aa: CSARLNYGYTF
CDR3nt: TGCAGTGCTAGATTAAACTATGGCTACACCTTC

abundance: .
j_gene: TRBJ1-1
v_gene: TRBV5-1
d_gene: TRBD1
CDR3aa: CASSKDRGNTEAFF
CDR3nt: TGCGCCAGCAGCAAAGACAGGGGGAACACTGAAGCTTTCTTT

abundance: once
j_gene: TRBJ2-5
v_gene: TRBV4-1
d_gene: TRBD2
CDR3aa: CASRTSDQETQYF
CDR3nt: TGCGCCAGCAGAACTAGCGACCAAGAGACCCAGTACTTC

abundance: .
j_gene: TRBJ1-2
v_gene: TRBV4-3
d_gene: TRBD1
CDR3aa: CASSQTGSYGYTF
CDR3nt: TGCGCCAGCAGCCAGACAGGGTCCTATGGCTACACCTTC

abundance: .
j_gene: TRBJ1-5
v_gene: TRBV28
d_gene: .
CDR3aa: CASSLSTGYQPQHF
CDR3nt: TGTGCCAGCAGTTTATCAACGGGGTATCAGCCCCAGCATTTT

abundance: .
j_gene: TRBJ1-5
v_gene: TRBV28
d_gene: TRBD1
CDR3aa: CASRITGTGGNQPQHF
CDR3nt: TGTGCCAGCAGGATCACCGGGACAGGGGGCAATCAGCCCCAGCATTTT

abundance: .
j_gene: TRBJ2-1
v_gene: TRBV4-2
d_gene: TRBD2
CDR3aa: CASSLAGGDYNEQFF
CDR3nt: TGTGCCAGCAGCCTAGCGGGAGGTGACTACAATGAGCAGTTCTTC

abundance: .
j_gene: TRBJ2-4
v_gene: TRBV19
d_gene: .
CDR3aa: CASSRRQGGLPDIQYF
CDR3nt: TGTGCCAGTAGTAGGAGACAGGGAGGATTGCCGGACATTCAGTACTTC

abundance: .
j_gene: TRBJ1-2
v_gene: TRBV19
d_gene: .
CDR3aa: CASSGQTYGYTF
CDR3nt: TGTGCCAGTAGCGGACAGACCTATGGCTACACCTTC

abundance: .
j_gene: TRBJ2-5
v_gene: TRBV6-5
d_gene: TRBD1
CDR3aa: CASSYSQGEFQETQYF
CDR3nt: TGTGCCAGCAGTTACTCACAGGGGGAGTTTCAAGAGACCCAGTACTTC

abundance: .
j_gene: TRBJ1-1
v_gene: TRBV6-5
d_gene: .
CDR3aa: CASGRSNTEAFF
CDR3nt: TGTGCCAGCGGGCGCAGCAACACTGAAGCTTTCTTT

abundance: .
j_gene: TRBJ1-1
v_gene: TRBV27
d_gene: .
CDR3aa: CASSLREDTEAFF
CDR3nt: TGTGCCAGCAGTTTAAGGGAGGACACTGAAGCTTTCTTT

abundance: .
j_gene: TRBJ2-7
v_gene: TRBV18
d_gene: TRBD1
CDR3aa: CASSPPGTGIGYEQYF
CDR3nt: TGTGCCAGCTCACCGCCCGGGACAGGGATAGGCTACGAGCAGTACTTC